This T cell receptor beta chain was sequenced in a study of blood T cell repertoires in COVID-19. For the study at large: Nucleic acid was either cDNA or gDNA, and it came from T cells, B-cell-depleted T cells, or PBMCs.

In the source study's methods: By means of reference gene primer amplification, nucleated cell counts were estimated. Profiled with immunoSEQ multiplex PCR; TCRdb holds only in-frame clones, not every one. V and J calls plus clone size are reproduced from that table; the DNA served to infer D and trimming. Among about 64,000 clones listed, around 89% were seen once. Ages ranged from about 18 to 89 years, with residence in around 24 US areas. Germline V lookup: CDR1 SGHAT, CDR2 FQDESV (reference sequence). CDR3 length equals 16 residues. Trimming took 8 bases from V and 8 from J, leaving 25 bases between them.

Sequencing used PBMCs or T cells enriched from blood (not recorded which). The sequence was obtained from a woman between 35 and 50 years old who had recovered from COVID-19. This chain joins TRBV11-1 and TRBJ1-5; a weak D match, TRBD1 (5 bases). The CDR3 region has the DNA TGTGCCAGCGGCAACCCACGGGGGATAAAAGGGGAGCCCCAGCATTTT. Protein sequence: CASGNPRGIKGEPQHF.